The 11 T cell receptor beta chains below come from one sample, sequenced in a study of cytomegalovirus exposure and HLA in healthy donors. In the PCR, 60 Vbeta and 13 Jbeta primers were used. Clones were sequenced by immunoSEQ multiplex PCR, and TCRdb holds only the in-frame ones, with some missing. The sample holds some 71,000 clones, approximately 63% seen once. Sequenced input: PBMCs. The receptors here all came from a woman between 50 and 59 years old in good health and CMV-seropositive.

The chain is built from TRBV2 and TRBJ1-1; TRBD1 aligns across 7 bases. V lost 11 bases and J lost 4; bases outside the gene matches: 10. There are 13 residues in the CDR3. Per germline, CDR1 SNHLY and CDR2 FYNNEI. CDR3 sequence (DNA): TGTGCCGGCCGGAGGGGGCACGGCACTGAAGCTTTCTTT. Amino acids: CAGRRGHGTEAFF.

The gene calls are TRBV10-1 and TRBJ2-3; tentative D call: TRBD1 (6 bases). Trimming pared 3 bases from V and 1 base from J, leaving 20 bases between. The CDR3 is 18 residues long. Germline lookup yields CDR1 WNHNN and CDR2 SYGVQD (reference sequence). CDR3 sequence reads: CASSDTGFGRTGTDTQYF. For the CDR3, the DNA is TGCGCCAGCAGTGATACAGGGTTCGGGCGTACGGGCACAGATACGCAGTATTTT.

V gene TRBV5-4 combines with J gene TRBJ2-5, with a possible D match to TRBD2 (6 bases). CDR3 length: 13 residues. V was cut by 0 bases and J by 3 bases, with 6 bases left in between. Germline V CDR1 and CDR2: SGHNT, YYREEE (reference sequence). DNA of the CDR3: TGTGCCAGCAGCTTGGGGAGGGAAGAGACCCAGTACTTC. Translated: CASSLGREETQYF.

This clone is a singleton in its sample. V usage is TRBV7-9 and J usage is TRBJ1-1; D possibly corresponds to TRBD1 (5 bases). Germline V gene lookup returns CDR1 SEHNR and CDR2 FQNEAQ (reference sequence). V was clipped by 6 bases and J by 1 base, with 9 bases between them. This CDR3 has 13 residues. CDR3 DNA: TGTGCCAGCAGGGTACAGGAGAACACTGAAGCTTTCTTT. Protein: CASRVQENTEAFF.

The rearrangement joins TRBV7-2 to TRBJ2-7, with a tentative D call TRBD1 (6 bases). This CDR3 has 16 residues. Germline assignment: CDR1 SGHTA and CDR2 FQGNSA. Trimming took off 5 bases at V and 1 base at J, with 18 bases between the two ends. The CDR3 region is CASSPQGQGLSYEQYF. In nucleotides, the CDR3 is TGTGCCAGCAGCCCGCAGGGGCAGGGGCTATCCTACGAGCAGTACTTC.

This clone turned up a few times. V and J are TRBV2 and TRBJ1-3; TRBD1 aligns across 7 bases. J gave up 0 bases and V 6 bases, and 8 bases lay outside the gene matches. The CDR3 length is 16 residues. Germline CDR1 reads SNHLY; CDR2 reads FYNNEI. CDR3 coding DNA: TGTGCCAGCAGGAGGGACAGTGTGGGCTCTGGAAACACCATATATTTT. Translation gives CASRRDSVGSGNTIYF.

This clone appeared a few times. The chain carries TRBV7-9 and TRBJ1-3; 8 bases are a match to TRBD1. The CDR3 is made up of 15 amino acids. Germline V CDR1 and CDR2: SEHNR, FQNEAQ (reference sequence). The trim removed 1 base at V and 3 bases at J, leaving 2 bases unmatched. The CDR3 coding sequence is TGTGCCAGCAGCTTAGTGACAGGGGATGGAAACACCATATATTTT. Its protein product is CASSLVTGDGNTIYF.

This clone has only a few counts. The CDR3: CAISEAVPGLDDGYTF. As DNA, the CDR3 is TGTGCCATCAGTGAGGCAGTCCCGGGACTTGACGATGGCTACACCTTC. The chain is built from TRBV10-3 and TRBJ1-2; D perhaps matches TRBD1 (5 bases). Deletions cut 2 bases from V and 6 bases from J, with 19 bases between. From germline, CDR1 is ENHRY and CDR2 SYGVKD. The CDR3 extends over 16 amino acids.

The J gene is TRBJ2-5, the V gene TRBV9; possibly TRBD2 for D (6 bases). Deletions cut 4 bases from V and 7 bases from J, with 11 bases between. The CDR3 runs to 12 residues. Germline V gene sequence: CDR1 SGDLS, CDR2 YYNGEE. The CDR3 DNA is TGTGCCAGCAGCCAGACTAGTGGGACCCAGTACTTC. Amino acids: CASSQTSGTQYF.

The chain links TRBV11-2 to TRBJ1-1; D not resolved. Germline assignment: CDR1 SGHAT and CDR2 FQNNGV. The CDR3 consists of 14 residues. The V end was cut by 6 bases, the J end by 3 bases, with 14 bases between. The CDR3 nucleotides are TGTGCCAGCAGTTTAAATTGGCGGGACACTGAAGCTTTCTTT. This translates into CASSLNWRDTEAFF.

The gene calls are TRBV11-2 and TRBJ2-7, with D hard to call. The germline V and J ends were trimmed by 2 bases and 6 bases, with 5 bases remaining between them. This CDR3 comprises 11 residues. Germline V gene lookup returns CDR1 SGHAT and CDR2 FQNNGV. The DNA for the CDR3 is TGTGCCAGCAGCTTATTCAGCGAGCAGTACTTC. Translating gives CASSLFSEQYF.